The clone carrying this TCR beta chain was observed once. What it binds is unknown. The source of the sample is a study of cytomegalovirus exposure and HLA in healthy donors. The study, taken as a whole, reports: Among CMV-associated TCR beta chains, most appeared HLA-restricted in a later analysis. Associated with cytomegalovirus, according to the listing, were some 150 TCR beta chains. Segments of the TCR beta V type were, in most cases, productive about 90% or about 30% of the time in an earlier analysis.

Both 60 Vbeta primers and 13 Jbeta primers went into the PCR. The protocol was immunoSEQ multiplex PCR, while the TCRdb copy is restricted to in-frame clones and leaves out a portion. The table includes about 130,000 clones, 80% detected once. Germline V lookup: CDR1 MNHEY, CDR2 SMNVEV (reference sequence). The CDR3 spans 13 residues. The ends were cut back, 3 bases at V and 2 bases at J, with 7 bases in the middle. The origin of this receptor is a man aged 25 to 45 in good health and CMV-seropositive. Sequencing was carried out using PBMCs. This sequence joins TRBV27 and TRBJ1-2; a possible D gene is TRBD1 (6 bases). CDR3 coding DNA: TGTGCCAGCAGTTTTGGACAGAACTATGGCTACACCTTC. Protein sequence: CASSFGQNYGYTF.